The 9 T cell receptor beta chains below all came from one sample that was sequenced in a study of blood T cell repertoires in COVID-19. The assay was immunoSEQ multiplex PCR, and TCRdb's table has in-frame clones only and misses some. The sample lists roughly 100,000 clones, 75% to 95% occurring once. The sequenced material came from peripheral blood. The source is a man aged 18 to 30 with acute or convalescent COVID-19.

This chain uses TRBV18 with TRBJ1-5; 9 positions match TRBD1. Germline V gene lookup returns CDR1 KGHSH and CDR2 LQKENI. The CDR3 spans 15 residues. V lost 0 bases to trimming and J lost 9 bases; unmatched junction nucleotides: 6. The CDR3 reads CASSPPGQGEAPQHF. The CDR3 nucleotides read TGTGCCAGCTCACCACCGGGACAGGGAGAAGCGCCCCAGCATTTT.

The rearrangement links TRBV5-1 to TRBJ2-2; D possibly corresponds to TRBD1 (6 bases). Germline V CDR1 and CDR2: SGHRS, YFSETQ. CDR3 length: 15 amino acids. Trimming left V 5 bases short and J 5 bases short, with 16 bases between. The CDR3, as DNA: TGCGCCAGCAGGCCATCCGCAGGGGAGACCGGGGAGCTGTTTTTT. This translates into CASRPSAGETGELFF.

The chain employs TRBV7-8 and TRBJ2-7; a weak D match, TRBD2 (6 bases). The CDR3 sequence is 18 residues long. Germline CDR1 is SGHVS and CDR2 is FQNEAQ. Deletions cut 1 base from V and 0 bases from J, with 19 bases between. The CDR3 nucleotides are TGTGCCAGCAGCTTAGTCCCTAGCGACAAGAGGAGCTCCTACGAGCAGTACTTC. Protein sequence: CASSLVPSDKRSSYEQYF.

Only one count was recorded for this clone. This chain connects TRBV2 to TRBJ1-5, with no clear D. The germline gives CDR1 SNHLY, CDR2 FYNNEI. The length of the CDR3 is 15 residues. Trimming removed 9 bases from V and 7 bases from J, with 22 bases in between. CDR3 region: CASQVWEGSRQPQHF. The CDR3 DNA is TGTGCCAGTCAAGTGTGGGAGGGCTCGCGGCAGCCCCAGCATTTT.

The V call is TRBV6-5, the J call TRBJ1-2, with D perhaps matching TRBD1 (5 bases). This CDR3 spans 14 amino acids. With 6 bases removed from V and 4 bases from J, the gap between germline ends came to 15 bases. CDR1 and CDR2 (germline): MNHEY, SVGAGI. The CDR3 nucleotides are TGTGCCAGCAGGCAGGGTAAAGACAGCTATGGCTACACCTTC. Translation: CASRQGKDSYGYTF.

The V gene is TRBV10-1, the J gene TRBJ2-2, with D unclear. The germline gives CDR1 WNHNN, CDR2 SYGVQD (reference sequence). CDR3 length: 12 residues. Deletions cut 3 bases from V and 7 bases from J, with 6 bases between. As DNA, the CDR3 is TGCGCCAGCAGTGATCTTTTCGGGGAGCTGTTTTTT. Amino acid sequence: CASSDLFGELFF.

Here the CDR3 reads CASSPIRTGPGELFF. Written as DNA, the CDR3 is TGTGCCAGCAGCCCCATACGGACAGGCCCCGGGGAGCTGTTTTTT. The chain combines TRBV3-1 (or the pseudogene TRBV3-2) with TRBJ2-2, with 7 bases fitting TRBD1. In germline, CDR1 is LGHDT, CDR2 YNNKEL (reference sequence). The CDR3 totals 15 residues. Unmatched junction bases numbered 8, after V lost 4 bases and J lost 6 bases.

The chain recombines TRBV5-4 with TRBJ2-7; maybe TRBD2 (6 bases). The germline CDR1 and CDR2 sequences are SGHNT and YYREEE (reference sequence). Trimming cost V 0 bases and J 3 bases, with 10 bases left between them. This CDR3 is built from 14 residues. The CDR3 loop reads CASSLVEGGYEQYF. As DNA, the CDR3 is TGTGCCAGCAGCTTGGTGGAGGGAGGCTACGAGCAGTACTTC.

The chain is built from TRBV9 and TRBJ1-1; TRBD1 agrees at 7 bases. Germline V gives CDR1 SGDLS, CDR2 YYNGEE. The CDR3 extends over 17 amino acids. Trimming took 3 bases from V and 0 from J; bases not matched to a gene: 11. CDR3 DNA: TGTGCCAGCAGCGCCGAGGGACAGCCAGCCCTGAACACTGAAGCTTTCTTT. This sequence encodes CASSAEGQPALNTEAFF.